Listed below are T cell receptor beta chains from one sample, sequenced in a study of shared clonotypes between healthy human individuals. The protocol was immunoSEQ multiplex PCR, while the TCRdb copy is restricted to in-frame clones and leaves out a portion. The sample records 700,000 or so clones, roughly 70% being singletons. Specimen: memory CD4+ T cells sorted from blood. The origin of the receptors is a woman aged 25 to 39 in good health. The CDR3 runs from the conserved cysteine through the conserved F or W. The D gene is left open where the match is weak. Expanded clones are given a class, and other clones once, few, many or no size at all.

v_call: TRBV12-5; clone_size: -; d_call: -; j_call: TRBJ1-2; cdr3_aa: CASGRPRQGYTF; cdr3_nt: TGTGCTAGTGGTCGCCCTCGACAGGGCTACACCTTC
v_call: TRBV7-8; clone_size: -; d_call: TRBD1; j_call: TRBJ1-4; cdr3_aa: CASSFPGTGKKLFF; cdr3_nt: TGTGCCAGCAGCTTCCCCGGGACAGGAAAAAAACTGTTTTTT
v_call: TRBV30; clone_size: -; d_call: -; j_call: TRBJ2-7; cdr3_aa: CAWSGQGSYEQYF; cdr3_nt: TGTGCCTGGAGTGGTCAGGGTTCCTACGAGCAGTACTTC
v_call: TRBV7-9; clone_size: -; d_call: TRBD1; j_call: TRBJ1-1; cdr3_aa: CASSLYRGGKSEAFF; cdr3_nt: TGTGCCAGCAGCTTATATAGAGGGGGCAAATCTGAAGCTTTCTTT
v_call: TRBV2; clone_size: -; d_call: TRBD2; j_call: TRBJ2-4; cdr3_aa: CASSVGTSERNIQYF; cdr3_nt: TGTGCCAGCAGTGTGGGGACTAGCGAACGGAACATTCAGTACTTC
v_call: TRBV5-1; clone_size: -; d_call: -; j_call: TRBJ2-3; cdr3_aa: CASSLAIRDWASSTDTQYF; cdr3_nt: TGCGCCAGCAGCTTGGCCATACGGGACTGGGCATCTAGCACAGATACGCAGTATTTT
v_call: TRBV4-2; clone_size: -; d_call: TRBD1; j_call: TRBJ1-3; cdr3_aa: CASSQRTGDVAGNTIYF; cdr3_nt: TGTGCCAGCAGCCAACGGACAGGGGACGTTGCTGGAAACACCATATATTTT
v_call: TRBV2; clone_size: -; d_call: -; j_call: TRBJ1-1; cdr3_aa: CASRETGLNTEAFF; cdr3_nt: TGTGCCAGCAGAGAAACAGGGCTGAACACTGAAGCTTTCTTT
v_call: TRBV7-2; clone_size: few; d_call: -; j_call: TRBJ1-1; cdr3_aa: CASSLQGLNTEAFF; cdr3_nt: TGTGCCAGCAGCTTACAGGGGTTGAACACTGAAGCTTTCTTT
v_call: TRBV6-5; clone_size: few; d_call: -; j_call: TRBJ1-1; cdr3_aa: CASSPRTALGAFF; cdr3_nt: TGTGCCAGCAGTCCCAGGACCGCTTTAGGAGCTTTCTTT
v_call: TRBV5-1; clone_size: -; d_call: -; j_call: TRBJ1-1; cdr3_aa: CASSGQLNTEAFF; cdr3_nt: TGCGCCAGCAGTGGGCAGCTGAACACTGAAGCTTTCTTT
v_call: TRBV2; clone_size: -; d_call: TRBD1; j_call: TRBJ1-1; cdr3_aa: CASAQGALTEAFF; cdr3_nt: TGTGCCAGCGCCCAGGGGGCGTTGACTGAAGCTTTCTTT
v_call: TRBV2; clone_size: many; d_call: TRBD1; j_call: TRBJ2-3; cdr3_aa: CASSRDRGLRDTQYF; cdr3_nt: TGTGCCAGCAGTCGGGACAGGGGGCTGCGAGATACGCAGTATTTT
v_call: TRBV28; clone_size: -; d_call: -; j_call: TRBJ1-4; cdr3_aa: CASSFPDGVGGEKLFF; cdr3_nt: TGTGCCAGCAGTTTTCCCGACGGCGTAGGAGGTGAAAAACTGTTTTTT
v_call: TRBV19; clone_size: -; d_call: -; j_call: TRBJ1-5; cdr3_aa: CASSLQTGQPQHF; cdr3_nt: TGTGCCAGTAGTCTGCAAACCGGTCAGCCCCAGCATTTT
v_call: TRBV30; clone_size: -; d_call: -; j_call: TRBJ2-5; cdr3_aa: CAWSGSETQYF; cdr3_nt: TGTGCCTGGAGTGGATCTGAGACCCAGTACTTC
v_call: TRBV5-4; clone_size: -; d_call: -; j_call: TRBJ2-5; cdr3_aa: CASSPPGPGQETQYF; cdr3_nt: TGTGCCAGCAGCCCCCCAGGGCCCGGACAAGAGACCCAGTACTTC
v_call: TRBV5-8; clone_size: -; d_call: -; j_call: TRBJ2-3; cdr3_aa: CASRPLDTDTQYF; cdr3_nt: TGTGCCAGCCGCCCCCTCGACACAGATACGCAGTATTTT
v_call: TRBV7-3; clone_size: -; d_call: -; j_call: TRBJ2-2; cdr3_aa: CASSLTSAGDWAGELFF; cdr3_nt: TGTGCCAGCAGCTTAACGTCGGCAGGGGACTGGGCCGGGGAGCTGTTTTTT
v_call: TRBV2; clone_size: -; d_call: -; j_call: TRBJ2-7; cdr3_aa: CASSPQSAYEQYF; cdr3_nt: TGTGCCAGCAGTCCCCAGTCAGCCTACGAGCAGTACTTC
v_call: TRBV29-1; clone_size: -; d_call: TRBD1; j_call: TRBJ2-7; cdr3_aa: CSVAPRGGSDEQYF; cdr3_nt: TGCAGCGTCGCCCCCCGAGGGGGCTCAGACGAGCAGTACTTC
v_call: TRBV11-2; clone_size: -; d_call: TRBD2; j_call: TRBJ2-7; cdr3_aa: CASSPLAGGALYEQYF; cdr3_nt: TGTGCCAGCAGCCCCCTAGCGGGAGGGGCCCTCTACGAGCAGTACTTC
v_call: TRBV4-1; clone_size: -; d_call: TRBD2; j_call: TRBJ2-2; cdr3_aa: CASSFTSDPGELFF; cdr3_nt: TGCGCCAGCAGCTTTACTAGCGATCCCGGGGAGCTGTTTTTT
v_call: TRBV5-1; clone_size: -; d_call: -; j_call: TRBJ1-3; cdr3_aa: CASSSATGSGHTIYF; cdr3_nt: TGCGCCAGCAGCTCAGCAACAGGTTCCGGACACACCATATATTTT
v_call: TRBV5-4; clone_size: -; d_call: -; j_call: TRBJ1-4; cdr3_aa: CASSSGAGQTNEKLFF; cdr3_nt: TGTGCCAGCAGCTCCGGAGCCGGACAGACTAATGAAAAACTGTTTTTT
v_call: TRBV7-3; clone_size: -; d_call: TRBD1; j_call: TRBJ2-7; cdr3_aa: CASSPGTGTYEQYF; cdr3_nt: TGTGCCAGCAGCCCGGGGACAGGAACCTACGAGCAGTACTTC
v_call: TRBV7-2; clone_size: -; d_call: -; j_call: TRBJ1-5; cdr3_aa: CASSLDSGGYGPQHF; cdr3_nt: TGTGCCAGCAGCTTAGATTCCGGGGGGTACGGCCCCCAGCATTTT
v_call: TRBV5-1; clone_size: -; d_call: TRBD1; j_call: TRBJ2-7; cdr3_aa: CASSFPGQGGHEQYF; cdr3_nt: TGCGCCAGCAGCTTCCCCGGACAGGGTGGCCACGAGCAGTACTTC
v_call: TRBV11-2; clone_size: -; d_call: -; j_call: TRBJ1-5; cdr3_aa: CASSLYSPGAGQPQHF; cdr3_nt: TGTGCCAGCAGCTTATATTCCCCCGGGGCTGGTCAGCCCCAGCATTTT
v_call: TRBV5-6; clone_size: many; d_call: TRBD1; j_call: TRBJ2-7; cdr3_aa: CASSLAGTVYEQYF; cdr3_nt: TGTGCCAGCAGCTTGGCCGGGACAGTCTACGAGCAGTACTTC
v_call: TRBV27; clone_size: once; d_call: TRBD1; j_call: TRBJ1-2; cdr3_aa: CASSPWTGGDNYGYTF; cdr3_nt: TGTGCCAGCAGTCCCTGGACAGGGGGCGATAACTATGGCTACACCTTC
v_call: TRBV27; clone_size: -; d_call: -; j_call: TRBJ1-6; cdr3_aa: CASSLQGPYNSPLHF; cdr3_nt: TGTGCCAGCAGCCTACAGGGCCCTTATAATTCACCCCTCCACTTT
v_call: TRBV30; clone_size: medium-sized; d_call: -; j_call: TRBJ1-1; cdr3_aa: CAWYGTQGTEAFF; cdr3_nt: TGTGCCTGGTATGGGACCCAGGGGACTGAAGCTTTCTTT
v_call: TRBV4-1; clone_size: -; d_call: -; j_call: TRBJ1-1; cdr3_aa: CASSGTPKNTEAFF; cdr3_nt: TGCGCCAGCAGCGGGACCCCTAAAAACACTGAAGCTTTCTTT
v_call: TRBV2; clone_size: -; d_call: -; j_call: TRBJ2-2; cdr3_aa: CASSVDGANTGELFF; cdr3_nt: TGTGCCAGCAGTGTTGATGGAGCGAACACCGGGGAGCTGTTTTTT
v_call: TRBV5-8; clone_size: -; d_call: TRBD2; j_call: TRBJ2-3; cdr3_aa: CASSLGRVAGEDTQYF; cdr3_nt: TGTGCCAGCAGCCTGGGGCGGGTAGCGGGAGAAGATACGCAGTATTTT
v_call: TRBV21-1; clone_size: once; d_call: -; j_call: TRBJ2-3; cdr3_aa: CASILGTDTQYF; cdr3_nt: TGTGCCAGCATATTGGGGACAGATACGCAGTATTTT
v_call: TRBV6-6; clone_size: -; d_call: -; j_call: TRBJ2-3; cdr3_aa: CASSTNTDTQYF; cdr3_nt: TGTGCCAGCAGTACTAACACAGATACGCAGTATTTT
v_call: TRBV2; clone_size: -; d_call: -; j_call: TRBJ1-5; cdr3_aa: CASSGTAPDQPQHF; cdr3_nt: TGTGCCAGCAGTGGGACAGCACCTGATCAGCCCCAGCATTTT
v_call: TRBV5-1; clone_size: -; d_call: TRBD2; j_call: TRBJ2-1; cdr3_aa: CASRVAGLEQFF; cdr3_nt: TGCGCCAGCAGGGTAGCGGGCCTTGAGCAGTTCTTC
v_call: TRBV7-2; clone_size: few; d_call: -; j_call: TRBJ2-2; cdr3_aa: CASSPYDGELFF; cdr3_nt: TGTGCCAGCAGCCCGTATGACGGGGAGCTGTTTTTT
v_call: TRBV19; clone_size: -; d_call: TRBD1; j_call: TRBJ1-5; cdr3_aa: CASSSRQGKPTHQPQHF; cdr3_nt: TGTGCCAGTAGTAGCAGACAGGGGAAGCCAACTCATCAGCCCCAGCATTTT